The 15 T cell receptor beta chains listed next were all sequenced from one sample in a study of blood T cell repertoires in COVID-19. Assay: immunoSEQ multiplex PCR; the TCRdb copy retains only in-frame clones and omits some. Of about 270,000 clones in the sample, just over 90% were seen once. Sequenced input: PBMCs or T cells enriched from blood (not recorded which). These receptors were taken from a woman between 35 and 50 years old with acute COVID-19.

The gene calls are TRBV5-4 and TRBJ1-2; D unclear. Trimming stripped 1 base from V and 2 bases from J, with 15 bases between. This CDR3 comprises 16 residues. The germline V gene encodes CDR1 SGHNT and CDR2 YYREEE (reference sequence). CDR3 loop: CASSLQDLGGNYGYTF. CDR3 nucleotides: TGTGCCAGCAGCTTGCAGGATTTGGGAGGGAACTATGGCTACACCTTC.

The chain joins TRBV5-1 to TRBJ2-7, with a weak D call TRBD1 (6 bases). V was cut by 4 bases and J by 1 base, with 15 bases left in between. The CDR3 sequence is 15 residues long. CDR1 SGHRS and CDR2 YFSETQ come from the germline V gene. The CDR3 bases are TGCGCCAGCAGCCTAGGACAGACTCCGTCCTACGAGCAGTACTTC. The encoded protein is CASSLGQTPSYEQYF. The full variable domain, in which reference TRBV5-1 and TRBJ2-7 provide the parts outside the CDR3, is KAGVTQTPRYLIKTRGQQVTLSCSPISGHRSVSWYQQTPGQGLQFLFEYFSETQRNKGNFPGRFSGRQFSNSRSEMNVSTLELGDSALYLCASSLGQTPSYEQYFGPGTRLTVT.

V gene TRBV15 combines with J gene TRBJ1-2; D is unresolved. Deletions cut 0 bases from V and 8 bases from J, with 7 bases between. Germline V gene lookup returns CDR1 LNHNV and CDR2 YYDKDF (reference sequence). The CDR3 length is 12 residues. The CDR3 spells CATSRDRGGYTF. The CDR3 region has the DNA TGTGCCACCAGCAGAGATCGCGGAGGCTACACCTTC.

V usage is TRBV5-1 and J usage is TRBJ2-7; 10 positions match TRBD1. This CDR3 region has 15 residues. CDR1 and CDR2 (germline): SGHRS, YFSETQ. Trimming took 0 bases from V and 4 from J; bases not matched to a gene: 4. In DNA form, the CDR3 reads TGCGCCAGCAGCTTGGCTGGGGGACAGGGGTACGAGCAGTACTTC. The encoded protein is CASSLAGGQGYEQYF.

This clone was detected a few times. The chain links TRBV6-5 to TRBJ1-6, with unresolved D. V lost 2 bases to trimming and J lost 0 bases, with 5 bases between them. Germline CDR1 is MNHEY and CDR2 is SVGAGI. The CDR3 length is 15 residues. The CDR3 sequence is CASSYGSSYNSPLHF. The DNA of the CDR3 is TGTGCCAGCAGTTACGGGAGCTCCTATAATTCACCCCTCCACTTT.

This clone has a single count. The CDR3 DNA is TGTGCCAGTTTGGGACAGACCGGATTGGCAGATACGCAGTATTTT. It yields the protein CASLGQTGLADTQYF. The rearrangement links TRBV19 to TRBJ2-3, with 7 bases matching TRBD1. The CDR3 spans 15 residues. V was pared by 8 bases and J by 4 bases, with 12 bases of the junction left unmatched. CDR1 and CDR2 (germline): LNHDA, SQIVND (reference sequence). Complete variable domain (other parts from reference TRBV19 and TRBJ2-3): DGGITQSPKYLFRKEGQNVTLSCEQNLNHDAMYWYRQDPGQGLRLIYYSQIVNDFQKGDIAEGYSVSREKKESFPLTVTSAQKNPTAFYLCASLGQTGLADTQYFGPGTRLTVL.

The chain joins TRBV28 to TRBJ2-3; TRBD2 agrees at 7 bases. The V and J ends lost 6 bases and 2 bases, in that order; junction bases with no gene match: 8. Germline V CDR1 and CDR2: MDHEN, SYDVKM. The CDR3 runs 15 residues. The CDR3 DNA is TGTGCCAGCAGAAACCGCGGGGGAACCACAGATACGCAGTATTTT. Translation: CASRNRGGTTDTQYF.

The rearrangement links TRBV18 to TRBJ2-3; TRBD2 matches at 9 bases. J gave up 2 bases and V 1 base, and 4 bases lay outside the gene matches. This CDR3 has 16 amino acids. Per the germline V gene, CDR1 is KGHSH and CDR2 is LQKENI. CDR3 sequence: CASSPLAGVPTDTQYF. CDR3 bases: TGTGCCAGCTCACCACTAGCGGGAGTTCCCACAGATACGCAGTATTTT.

The V gene is TRBV4-1, the J gene TRBJ2-1; D is perhaps TRBD1 (6 bases). The V end was cut by 2 bases, the J end by 10 bases, with 12 bases between. CDR1 is MGHRA, CDR2 YSYEKL, per germline. This CDR3 is built from 13 residues. CDR3 coding DNA: TGCGCCAGCAGCCAATTACAGGGATCAGAGCAGTTCTTC. It codes for CASSQLQGSEQFF.

The V and J genes are TRBV6-2 or TRBV6-3 and TRBJ2-7, with 9 nucleotides matching TRBD1. Germline CDR1 reads MNHEY; CDR2 reads SVGEGT. The CDR3 sequence is 19 residues long. Losses at the gene ends were 2 bases for V and 4 bases for J; bases not matched to a gene: 18. CDR3 DNA: TGTGCCAGCAGTTACACCCCTCCCCCTCGGACAGGGGAAAAATACGAGCAGTACTTC. It translates to CASSYTPPPRTGEKYEQYF.

J is TRBJ2-1 and V is TRBV28; TRBD1 aligns across 11 bases. Unmatched junction bases numbered 10, after V lost 5 bases and J lost 7 bases. The CDR3 runs to 16 residues. Germline CDR1 is MDHEN and CDR2 is SYDVKM. The CDR3: CASSLAGTGGGNEQFF. As DNA, the CDR3 is TGTGCCAGCAGTCTCGCCGGGACAGGGGGTGGAAATGAGCAGTTCTTC.

On this clone itself: This sample also contains other DNA sequences that code for the same CDR3. The rearrangement links TRBV6-5 to TRBJ2-2; 8 bases align to TRBD1. This CDR3 region has 15 residues. The germline gives CDR1 MNHEY, CDR2 SVGAGI. V lost 6 bases and J lost 4; bases outside the gene matches: 7. The CDR3: CASSRGQGGTGELFF. The CDR3 DNA reads TGTGCCAGCAGCCGCGGACAGGGAGGCACCGGGGAGCTGTTTTTT.

The V gene is TRBV7-3, the J gene TRBJ1-1; D may be TRBD1 (6 bases). Per the germline V gene, CDR1 is SGHTA and CDR2 is FQGTGA. Trimming shortened V by 5 bases and J by 4 bases, and 11 bases separated the two germline ends. The CDR3 is 13 amino acids. In nucleotides, the CDR3 is TGTGCCAGCAGCCAGCGGGGGCTCACTGAAGCTTTCTTT. It codes for CASSQRGLTEAFF.

The V and J genes are TRBV24-1 and TRBJ1-2; D is ambiguous. This CDR3 is built from 15 residues. Trimming removed 4 bases from V and 0 bases from J, with 11 bases in between. Looked up from germline, CDR1 is KGHDR and CDR2 is SFDVKD. The CDR3 coding sequence is TGTGCCACCAGTGACGGGATAGGGTCTAACTATGGCTACACCTTC. As protein: CATSDGIGSNYGYTF.

The chain combines TRBV9 with TRBJ1-6; TRBD1 matches 7 bases. CDR3 length: 14 residues. The trim removed 0 bases at V and 11 bases at J, leaving 5 bases unmatched. Germline values: CDR1 SGDLS, CDR2 YYNGEE. The CDR3 DNA follows: TGTGCCAGCAGCGTAGCGGAGGGGACAGCACCCCTCCACTTT. Its protein is CASSVAEGTAPLHF.